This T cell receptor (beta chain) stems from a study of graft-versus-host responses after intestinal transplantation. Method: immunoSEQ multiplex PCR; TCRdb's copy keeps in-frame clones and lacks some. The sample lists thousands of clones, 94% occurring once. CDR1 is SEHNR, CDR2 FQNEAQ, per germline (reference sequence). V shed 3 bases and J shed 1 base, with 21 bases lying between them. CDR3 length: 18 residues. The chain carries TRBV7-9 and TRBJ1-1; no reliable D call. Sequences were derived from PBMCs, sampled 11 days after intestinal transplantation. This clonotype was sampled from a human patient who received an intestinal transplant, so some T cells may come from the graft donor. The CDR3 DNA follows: TGTGCCAGCAGCTTCGACTGGACGGGCATGTATGGGAACACTGAAGCTTTCTTT. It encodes CASSFDWTGMYGNTEAFF.